The clone carrying this TCR beta chain was seen a few times. Its antigen remains unidentified. TCRdb recomputed calls from the RACE reads with MiXCR, one row per CDR3 protein. The repertoire holds roughly 120,000 distinct CDR3 sequences, approximately 9.1% seen once, with roughly 1.6% in the top ten. This specimen comes from a study of human T cells and chemical hapten exposure. The CDR3 is made up of 14 amino acids. Germline values: CDR1 MNHEY, CDR2 SMNVEV (reference sequence). With 8 bases removed from V and 3 bases from J, the gap between germline ends came to 17 bases. The time point here: healthy volunteer bleed at 2 weeks. Unfractionated whole blood was the source of the extracted total RNA. The study, taken as a whole, reports: No alteration of TCRs above 1 in 1000 frequency was seen with DPC sensitization.

Sequenced sample: whole blood. This chain connects TRBV27 to TRBJ2-7; D gene unclear. The sequence was obtained from a male donor in good health. Some clones in this sample may be carry-over from other donors' samples. CDR3 protein: CASRLQPRYYEQYF. In DNA, the CDR3 is TGTGCCAGCCGCCTCCAGCCCAGATACTACGAGCAGTACTTC.